The 29 T cell receptor beta chains given below trace back to one sample, sequenced in a study of beta chain features in type 1 diabetes. The study reverse transcribed the entire isolated RNA, so it sequenced expressed TCRB transcripts. Assay: immunoSEQ multiplex PCR; the TCRdb copy retains only in-frame clones and omits some. This repertoire shows some 410,000 clones, roughly 13% found once; its top ten account for roughly 0.033%. Sequenced material: naive CD4+ T cells from blood. The source is a man aged 25 to 40 in good health.

The chain couples TRBV5-4 to TRBJ1-3, with 8 positions matching TRBD1. This CDR3 comprises 15 residues. V was clipped by 3 bases and J by 3 bases; unmatched bases: 5. Germline V gene sequence: CDR1 SGHNT, CDR2 YYREEE (reference sequence). The CDR3 sequence: CASSSQGASGNTIYF. CDR3 nucleotide sequence: TGTGCCAGCAGCTCTCAGGGGGCGAGTGGAAACACCATATATTTT.

The V and J genes are TRBV7-3 and TRBJ2-1; D gene ambiguous. Germline V CDR1 and CDR2: SGHTA, FQGTGA. The CDR3 has 13 amino acids. V lost 3 bases and J 5 bases, leaving 8 bases between the germline ends. CDR3 nucleotide sequence: TGTGCCAGCAGCTTTAGCCCCGACAATGAGCAGTTCTTC. As protein: CASSFSPDNEQFF.

This clone has more than one count but fewer than ten. The CDR3 DNA is TGCGCCAGCGGGAGGGGACAGGCAAACTATGGCTACACCTTC. Encoded protein: CASGRGQANYGYTF. The chain is built from TRBV23-1 and TRBJ1-2; 8 bases fit TRBD1. TRBV23-1 is sorted into the ORF group, with uncertain function. CDR3 length: 14 residues. Trimming cost V 8 bases and J 2 bases; bases outside gene matches: 7.

The V gene is TRBV4-2, the J gene TRBJ2-5; a weak D match, TRBD1 (6 bases). The germline V gene encodes CDR1 LGHNA and CDR2 YNFKEQ. The ends were cut back, 4 bases at V and 1 base at J, with 7 bases in the middle. The CDR3 covers 13 residues. The CDR3 loop is CASSRQAQETQYF. The CDR3 DNA reads TGTGCCAGCAGCCGACAGGCCCAAGAGACCCAGTACTTC.

V gene TRBV7-2 combines with J gene TRBJ2-7; D unclear. V was trimmed by 1 base and J by 6 bases, leaving 7 bases between them. This CDR3 has 12 amino acids. Germline V gene lookup returns CDR1 SGHTA and CDR2 FQGNSA. The CDR3 loop reads CASSLDISEQYF. The CDR3 nucleotides read TGTGCCAGCAGCTTAGATATCTCCGAGCAGTACTTC.

V and J are TRBV4-1 and TRBJ2-3; weak D call: TRBD2 (5 bases). CDR1 and CDR2 (germline): MGHRA, YSYEKL. CDR3 size: 14 residues. V gave up 2 bases and J gave up 7 bases, with 13 bases separating them. CDR3 sequence reads: CASSQPGKRNTQYF. Here the CDR3 DNA reads TGCGCCAGCAGCCAACCCGGGAAACGCAATACGCAGTATTTT.

The CDR3 DNA follows: TGTGCCATCAGTGAGTCTACGGCCGGGGATGAGCAGTTCTTC. Its translation: CAISESTAGDEQFF. This sequence joins TRBV10-3 and TRBJ2-1; TRBD2 might be the D (5 bases). Germline values: CDR1 ENHRY, CDR2 SYGVKD. The CDR3 runs 14 residues. Trimming removed 0 bases at V and 8 bases at J, with 11 bases between.

A few counts support this clone. The V gene is TRBV7-6, the J gene TRBJ2-5; 8 positions agree with TRBD1. This CDR3 has 15 residues. Germline trimming cut 1 base from V and 5 bases from J; bases unmatched to any gene: 6. CDR1 is SGHVS and CDR2 is FNYEAQ in the germline V gene. The CDR3 loop is CASSLVGQGGETQYF. DNA of the CDR3: TGTGCCAGCAGCTTAGTAGGACAGGGTGGGGAGACCCAGTACTTC.

The table lists this clone with a few counts. The V gene is TRBV7-2, the J gene TRBJ2-3, with D perhaps given as TRBD1 or TRBD2 (5 bases each). The CDR3 contains 13 residues. Trimming removed 5 bases at V and 5 bases at J, with 11 bases between. Germline V CDR1 and CDR2: SGHTA, FQGNSA. The CDR3 nucleotides are TGTGCCAGCAGCCCTCGGGGCGGAGATACGCAGTATTTT. Amino acid sequence: CASSPRGGDTQYF.

This clone was found many times. This chain links TRBV29-1 with TRBJ1-1, with 8 positions matching TRBD1. This CDR3 has 15 amino acids. Per the germline V gene, CDR1 is SQVTM and CDR2 is ANQGSEA. With 7 bases clipped from V and 2 bases from J, the junction kept 12 bases outside the gene matches. The CDR3 DNA is TGCAGCGCCCAAGCCGGACAGGGAATAAACACTGAAGCTTTCTTT. Residues: CSAQAGQGINTEAFF.

The chain recombines TRBV7-6 with TRBJ2-2; 8 bases map to TRBD1. Germline V gene data show CDR1 as SGHVS and CDR2 as FNYEAQ. V gave up 5 bases and J gave up 5 bases; unmatched junction bases: 10. The CDR3 contains 16 residues. DNA of the CDR3: TGTGCCAGCAGCCGATCCGGGACAGGTGGGACCGGGGAGCTGTTTTTT. This codes for CASSRSGTGGTGELFF.

This clone was picked up a small number of times. The genes are TRBV25-1 and TRBJ2-1; D tentatively reads TRBD1 or TRBD2 (5 bases each). This CDR3 is built from 16 residues. Germline CDR1 MGHDK, CDR2 SYGVNS. The V gene lost 1 base and the J gene lost 8 bases, with 18 bases spanning the gap. CDR3 in DNA: TGTGCCAGCAGTGAATCGCTAACGGGACGGGGCGATGAGCAGTTCTTC. It codes for CASSESLTGRGDEQFF. Full variable domain (outside the CDR3, taken from reference TRBV25-1 and TRBJ2-1): EADIYQTPRYLVIGTGKKITLECSQTMGHDKMYWYQQDPGMELHLIHYSYGVNSTEKGDLSSESTVSRIRTEHFPLTLESARPSHTSQYLCASSESLTGRGDEQFFGPGTRLTVL.

This chain uses TRBV2 with TRBJ2-7; D call uncertain. Germline lookup yields CDR1 SNHLY and CDR2 FYNNEI. CDR3 length: 11 residues. The V and J ends lost 4 bases and 4 bases respectively, with 5 bases between them. The CDR3 DNA reads TGTGCCAGCAGTGTCAGATACGAGCAGTACGTC. It specifies CASSVRYEQYV.

The DNA for the CDR3 is TGTGCCAGCAGCCGAGGACTAGCGGGCTCCTACAATGAGCAGTTCTTC. Amino acids: CASSRGLAGSYNEQFF. The J gene is TRBJ2-1, the V gene TRBV7-9, with 11 bases aligning to TRBD2. Germline V lookup: CDR1 SEHNR, CDR2 FQNEAQ (reference sequence). Germline trimming cut 5 bases from V and 0 bases from J; bases unmatched to any gene: 3. The CDR3 spans 16 residues.

The genes are TRBV4-1 and TRBJ2-7; D may be TRBD1 (5 bases). Germline V gene sequence: CDR1 MGHRA, CDR2 YSYEKL. V lost 7 bases, J lost 5 bases, and 15 bases lay in between. The CDR3 extends over 13 amino acids. The CDR3 DNA reads as TGCGCCAGCAAGTTTGAAGGGGCTAACGAGCAGTACTTC. Translated, it gives CASKFEGANEQYF.

The chain has TRBV1 and TRBJ2-7; TRBD2, as called in the table, went unchecked against the DNA. TRBV1 is termed a pseudogene. The CDR3 has 16 amino acids. The CDR3 DNA sequence: TGCACCAGCAGCCAAGATAAGCGAACTAGCGACTACGAGCAGTACGTC. Translated: CTSSQDKRTSDYEQYV.

On this clone itself: The sample contains more than one DNA sequence encoding this CDR3. The V and J genes are TRBV29-1 and TRBJ2-3, with 8 nucleotides matching TRBD2. The CDR3 is made up of 13 amino acids. Germline lookup yields CDR1 SQVTM and CDR2 ANQGSEA. The J segment lost 0 bases and the V segment lost 6 bases, leaving 2 bases of the junction unmatched. Here the CDR3 DNA reads TGCAGCGTACTAGCGGCTAGCACAGATACGCAGTATTTT. Its protein is CSVLAASTDTQYF.

This clone turned up a few times. The rearrangement uses TRBV5-4 and TRBJ2-5; TRBD1 agrees at 7 bases. The CDR3 totals 15 residues. CDR1 is SGHNT, CDR2 YYREEE, per germline (reference sequence). V shed 3 bases and J 3 bases; nucleotides not matched to a gene: 8. The CDR3 sequence: CASSWGQRWEETQYF. CDR3 DNA: TGTGCCAGCAGCTGGGGACAGCGGTGGGAAGAGACCCAGTACTTC.

The table lists this clone with a few counts. DNA of the CDR3: TGCAGCGTCCGGGACTTCCTACTCGGGGAGCTGTTTTTT. This codes for CSVRDFLLGELFF. The rearrangement uses TRBV29-1 and TRBJ2-2; perhaps TRBD2 as D (6 bases). This CDR3 has 13 residues. V was cut by 6 bases and J by 7 bases, with 15 bases left in between. Germline V CDR1 and CDR2: SQVTM, ANQGSEA.

The CDR3 sequence: CASSVGAEGTYEQYV. CDR3 coding DNA: TGTGCCAGCAGCGTCGGGGCGGAGGGAACCTACGAGCAGTACGTC. This rearrangement joins TRBV5-4 to TRBJ2-7, with D possibly matching TRBD2 (6 bases). Trimming stripped 4 bases from V and 2 bases from J, with 16 bases between. The length of the CDR3 is 15 residues. Germline CDR1 reads SGHNT; CDR2 reads YYREEE (reference sequence).

The chain couples TRBV11-2 to TRBJ2-3, with TRBD1 as a possible D gene (5 bases). Trimming took off 3 bases at V and 0 bases at J, with 13 bases between the two ends. This CDR3 comprises 16 residues. Germline CDR1 reads SGHAT; CDR2 reads FQNNGV. The CDR3: CASSLRQGTSTDTQYF. CDR3 DNA: TGTGCCAGCAGCTTGCGGCAGGGAACTAGCACAGATACGCAGTATTTT.

The J gene is TRBJ2-1, the V gene TRBV29-1; possible D gene TRBD2, 5 bases. Germline CDR1 and CDR2: SQVTM and ANQGSEA. The CDR3 extends over 13 amino acids. With 4 bases removed from V and 9 bases from J, the gap between germline ends came to 16 bases. In DNA, the CDR3 is TGCAGCGTTGGAGATCAGTATGAGGGTGAGCAGTTCTTC. Protein sequence: CSVGDQYEGEQFF.

This clone has just a few counts. The DNA of the CDR3 is TGTGCCAGCAGCTCCGTCGGGGACGTCTGTCAGTTCTTC. Encoded protein: CASSSVGDVCQFF. The V call is TRBV7-2, the J call TRBJ2-1; D tentatively fits TRBD1 or TRBD2 (5 bases each). Trimming stripped 4 bases from V and 13 bases from J, with 17 bases between. The CDR3 totals 13 residues. CDR1 and CDR2 (germline): SGHTA, FQGNSA.

This clone was seen a few times. The rearrangement uses TRBV30 and TRBJ2-1, with D maybe TRBD2 (6 bases). Trimming shortened V by 3 bases and J by 1 base, and 13 bases separated the two germline ends. Germline V lookup: CDR1 GTSNPN, CDR2 SVGIG (reference sequence). The CDR3 runs to 15 residues. CDR3 sequence reads: CAWRLGGASYNEQFF. The CDR3 region has the DNA TGTGCCTGGAGACTAGGAGGGGCGTCCTACAATGAGCAGTTCTTC.

This clone was seen only a few times. V and J are TRBV5-1 and TRBJ2-6; D gene uncertain. V shed 4 bases and J shed 3 bases, with 14 bases lying between them. Per the germline V gene, CDR1 is SGHRS and CDR2 is YFSETQ. The CDR3 consists of 16 residues. The CDR3 DNA reads as TGCGCCAGCAGCCCCCAACCTCCTAGTGGGGCCAACGTCCTGACTTTC. This encodes CASSPQPPSGANVLTF.

The chain couples TRBV18 to TRBJ2-4, with 7 bases matching TRBD2. Germline CDR1 is KGHSH and CDR2 is LQKENI. J lost 8 bases, V lost 0 bases, and 10 bases had no gene match. CDR3 length equals 16 residues. The CDR3 nucleotides are TGTGCCAGCTCACCACCGCGCGGGGGACGGGATTACATTCAGTACTTC. Protein sequence: CASSPPRGGRDYIQYF.

This clone was observed a handful of times. The chain links TRBV7-2 to TRBJ2-2; a possible D gene is TRBD1 (5 bases). This CDR3 is built from 16 residues. CDR1 is SGHTA and CDR2 is FQGNSA in the germline V gene. Trimming shortened V by 5 bases and J by 2 bases, and 15 bases separated the two germline ends. The CDR3 nucleotides read TGTGCCAGCAGCCCCCTGCAGGGTAGAAACACCGGGGAGCTGTTTTTT. It yields the protein CASSPLQGRNTGELFF.

This clone has only a few counts. CDR3 nucleotides: TGCAGCGTGGGAGACAGGGCCGATACGCAGTATTTT. Translation gives CSVGDRADTQYF. The chain is built from TRBV29-1 and TRBJ2-3, with 7 bases aligning to TRBD1. The CDR3 is 12 amino acids. Germline lookup yields CDR1 SQVTM and CDR2 ANQGSEA. V shed 6 bases, J shed 6 bases, and the junction held 6 bases outside the gene matches.

The sample holds a few counts of this clone. The rearrangement joins TRBV5-4 to TRBJ1-6, with D uncertain. The CDR3 runs to 15 residues. Germline assignment: CDR1 SGHNT and CDR2 YYREEE (reference sequence). V gave up 0 bases and J gave up 6 bases, with 10 bases separating them. This CDR3 reads CASSLGGGINSPLHF. CDR3 nucleotide sequence: TGTGCCAGCAGCTTGGGAGGAGGGATTAATTCACCCCTCCACTTT.